These T cell receptor beta chains were read from a single sample in a study of T cell responses to AZD1222 COVID-19 vaccine. The repertoire was sequenced with immunoSEQ multiplex PCR; TCRdb's copy has only in-frame clones and lacks some. The table has more than 95,000 clones, approximately 89% seen once; the top ten hold around 8.7%. Sequenced material: peripheral blood, taken on day 0 of AZD1222 vaccination. These receptors all stem from an adult in good health. The CDR3 runs from the conserved cysteine through the conserved F or W. The D gene is left open where the match is weak. Rows may omit the clone size; those that give it use once, few, many or a size class.

abundance	d_gene	v_gene	j_gene	CDR3nt	CDR3aa
once	NA	TRBV7-2	TRBJ1-5	TGTGCCAGCAGTAATGGGAGGGAACAGCCCCAGCATTTT	CASSNGREQPQHF
NA	NA	TRBV7-6	TRBJ2-1	TGTGCCAGCAGCTTTGGACCGCCCAGCTCCTACAATGAGCAGTTCTTC	CASSFGPPSSYNEQFF
NA	TRBD1	TRBV19	TRBJ1-1	TGTGCCAGTAGTATGACAGGGCTCACTGAAGCTTTCTTT	CASSMTGLTEAFF
few	NA	TRBV6-5	TRBJ1-5	TGTGCCAGCAGGCCATCACAGGCCCATCAGCCCCAGCATTTT	CASRPSQAHQPQHF
NA	TRBD2	TRBV5-4	TRBJ2-7	TGTGCCAGCAGTTTGAGGTTGCTAGCGGGAGATAACAACGAGCAGTACTTC	CASSLRLLAGDNNEQYF
NA	TRBD1	TRBV24-1	TRBJ1-5	TGTGCCACCAGGGGCCAGGGGGCAAGTCAGCCCCAGCATTTT	CATRGQGASQPQHF
NA	TRBD2	TRBV27	TRBJ2-7	TGTGCCAGCAGTGACGGACTAGCGGGAGACCCCTCCTACGAGCAGTACTTC	CASSDGLAGDPSYEQYF
NA	NA	TRBV7-2	TRBJ2-7	TGTGCCAGCAGCTTAGTTGCCATGATGAACGAGCAGTACTTC	CASSLVAMMNEQYF
NA	NA	TRBV7-3	TRBJ2-1	TGTGCCAGCAGCTCAGGGCCTTTAAATGAGCAGTTCTTC	CASSSGPLNEQFF
NA	NA	TRBV5-1	TRBJ1-1	TGCGCCAGCAGCTCCAGGGGGAACACTGAAGCTTTCTTT	CASSSRGNTEAFF
NA	TRBD1	TRBV7-8	TRBJ1-6	TGTGCCAGCAGCCCCCGGGACAGGGGGCGATCACCCCTCCACTTT	CASSPRDRGRSPLHF
NA	NA	TRBV18	TRBJ2-2	TGTGCCAGCTCACCACTTAACACCGGGGAGCTGTTTTTT	CASSPLNTGELFF
NA	NA	TRBV27	TRBJ1-1	TGTGCCAGCAGACGGATAAACACTGAAGCTTTCTTT	CASRRINTEAFF
NA	NA	TRBV5-6	TRBJ2-7	TGTGCCAGCAGGCCCCGGGACGGATACTACGAGCAGTACTTC	CASRPRDGYYEQYF
NA	TRBD2	TRBV3-1/TRBV3-2	TRBJ2-5	TGTGCCAGCAGCCAAGGTATCAGCGGGGGGCATGGAGAGACCCAGTACTTC	CASSQGISGGHGETQYF
NA	TRBD2	TRBV18	TRBJ2-1	TGTGCCAGCACCCTAGGGACTAGCGGGAGGGCGAATAATGAGCAGTTCTTC	CASTLGTSGRANNEQFF
NA	TRBD1	TRBV9	TRBJ1-2	TGTGCCAGCAGCGTAGGGTCGGCAGGGGGAAAAGATGGCTACACCTTC	CASSVGSAGGKDGYTF
NA	TRBD1	TRBV18	TRBJ1-2	TGTGCCAGCTCAAGGGACAGGCTAGGGAACTATGGCTACACCTTC	CASSRDRLGNYGYTF
NA	NA	TRBV28	TRBJ1-6	TGTGCCAGCAGTTCCGCCGGGTCATCAGGGAATTCACCCCTCCACTTT	CASSSAGSSGNSPLHF
NA	NA	TRBV16	TRBJ1-2	TGTGCCAGCAGCCAATCGGTGCTGGGGTACGGCTACACCTTC	CASSQSVLGYGYTF
NA	NA	TRBV2	TRBJ1-2	TGTGCCAGCAGTGCCACGACAGGATCGAATGGCTACACCTTC	CASSATTGSNGYTF
NA	NA	TRBV12-3/TRBV12-4	TRBJ1-2	TGTGCCAGCAGTTCCGAACGGCGGGGCTACACCTTC	CASSSERRGYTF